The clone carrying this T cell receptor beta chain has only a few counts. The V gene lost 8 bases and the J gene lost 1 base, with 9 bases spanning the gap. The CDR3 is made up of 12 amino acids. CDR1 MDHEN and CDR2 SYDVKM come from the germline V gene. The data originate from a study of early T cells in non-severe SARS-CoV-2 infection. Using its own MiXCR run on the 5' RACE reads, TCRdb lists one record per CDR3 protein. The data contain approximately 66,000 distinct CDR3 sequences, under 15% of them singletons. The sequenced sample was whole blood. This receptor was taken from an adult who was a healthcare worker with PCR-confirmed SARS-CoV-2 infection or an uninfected control (not recorded which). The V gene is TRBV28, the J gene TRBJ2-7; no clear D gene. The CDR3 sequence: CASGVRSYEQYF. The CDR3 DNA is TGTGCCAGCGGGGTCCGGTCCTACGAGCAGTACTTC.